The rows below give T cell receptor beta chains drawn from one sample of a study of control samples from healthy donors and cancer patients. Measured with immunoSEQ multiplex PCR; TCRdb has only the in-frame clones, and not every one. The profile covers around 130,000 clones, with roughly 89% appearing a single time and under 9% taken by the ten largest. Input material: PBMCs. The receptor source for this set is a man between 50 and 59 years old with head and neck cancer. Each CDR3 is given without its conserved first and last residue.

TRBV13,TRBJ2-1,ASNRGLTGEQF
TRBV11-1,TRBJ1-4,ASSLGQHNEKLF
TRBV5-1,TRBJ2-5,ASSLSGEETQY
TRBV7-2,TRBJ2-7,ASSFLYEQY
TRBV19,TRBJ1-2,ASSLTGGAHGYT
TRBV7-9,TRBJ2-7,ASSTTGQGSHEQY
TRBV6-6,TRBJ2-7,AVGGQRSSYEQY
TRBV9,TRBJ2-1,ASSARDRSYNEQF
TRBV5-4,TRBJ2-2,ASSSGLANTGELF
TRBV6-1,TRBJ2-7,ASSDAGTINEQY
TRBV4-1,TRBJ2-7,ASSMGLQGYEQY
TRBV14,TRBJ2-7,ASSQVERRNEQY
TRBV5-1,TRBJ2-5,ASSLEGLETQY
TRBV6-1,TRBJ2-1,ASSETGLSNEQF
TRBV2,TRBJ2-5,ASSGGGETQY
TRBV28,TRBJ2-2,ASRTTWGPAGELF
TRBV25-1,TRBJ1-4,ASSDLGGLF
TRBV14,TRBJ2-7,ASNPGGLEQY
TRBV21-1,TRBJ2-1,ASSKGSRGQEAMDEQF
TRBV6-5,TRBJ2-1,ASKTGGNRYNEQF
TRBV24-1,TRBJ2-2,ATSDETSGYASNTGELF
TRBV6-5,TRBJ1-2,ASSYDTNYGYT
TRBV5-1,TRBJ2-1,ASSLAVRGALSNEQF
TRBV10-3,TRBJ2-7,AISELQSWEQY
TRBV11-2,TRBJ2-7,ASSLESGAVYEQY
TRBV6-5,TRBJ2-5,ASRGTSGRETQY
TRBV9,TRBJ2-2,ASSDTTGELF
TRBV7-2,TRBJ1-3,ASSLKDGALTGNTIY
TRBV15,TRBJ1-4,ATSRGQGTTNEKLF
TRBV24-1,TRBJ2-7,ATSDLNDGNYEQY
TRBV6-5,TRBJ1-1,ASSSEGRANTEAF
TRBV5-1,TRBJ2-1,ASSLFGTSDKDEQF
TRBV27,TRBJ2-7,ASSLAGRSHEQY
TRBV6-5,TRBJ1-5,ASRIGRDQPQH
TRBV6-5,TRBJ2-2,ASSYYETATGELF
TRBV2,TRBJ2-5,ASNRYRDETQY
TRBV27,TRBJ1-1,ASSLSIQGDTEAF
TRBV7-9,TRBJ2-1,ASSLDPGTGEQF
TRBV5-1,TRBJ1-4,ASSPDRGATNEKLF
TRBV12-3/TRBV12-4,TRBJ2-3,ASSLVGVTQY
TRBV6-1,TRBJ2-7,ASSEFPSYEQY
TRBV10-3,TRBJ1-3,AISRLNVSGNTIY